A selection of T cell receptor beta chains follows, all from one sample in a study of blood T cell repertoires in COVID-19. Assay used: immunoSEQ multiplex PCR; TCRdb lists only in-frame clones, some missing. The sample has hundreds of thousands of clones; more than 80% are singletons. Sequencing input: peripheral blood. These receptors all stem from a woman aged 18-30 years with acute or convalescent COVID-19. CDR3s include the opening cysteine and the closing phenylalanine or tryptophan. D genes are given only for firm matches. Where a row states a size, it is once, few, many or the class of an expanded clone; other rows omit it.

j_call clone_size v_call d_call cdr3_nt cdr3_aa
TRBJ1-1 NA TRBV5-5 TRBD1 TGTGCCAGCAGCCTTCGACAGGGATGGGACACTGAAGCTTTCTTT CASSLRQGWDTEAFF
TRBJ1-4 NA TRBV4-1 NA TGCGCCAGCAGCCCCCGAGACAGGTTGTCAACTAATGAAAAACTGTTTTTT CASSPRDRLSTNEKLFF
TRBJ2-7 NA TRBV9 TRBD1 TGTGCCAGCAGCGTAATGGGGGACAGTACCTACGAGCAGTACTTC CASSVMGDSTYEQYF
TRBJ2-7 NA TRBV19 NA TGTGCCAGTAGAGCGACCGCCACCGCCTACGAGCAGTACTTC CASRATATAYEQYF
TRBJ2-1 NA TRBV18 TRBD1 TGTGCCAGCTCACCTCTGGGACAGGGGTTCCACAATGAGCAGTTCTTC CASSPLGQGFHNEQFF
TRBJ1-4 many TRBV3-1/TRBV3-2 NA TGTGCCAGCAGCCAAGATCCTCAGGACAGCGCCTTCTGGGGCGTTGAAAAACTGTTTTTT CASSQDPQDSAFWGVEKLFF
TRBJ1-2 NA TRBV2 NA TGTGCCAGCAGAGGCAGTACAATACAGGACAGAAGTGGCTACACCTTC CASRGSTIQDRSGYTF
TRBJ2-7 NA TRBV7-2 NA TGTGCCAGCAGCTTAGATGCCCTACAGGGTCCACTCTACGAGCAGTACTTC CASSLDALQGPLYEQYF
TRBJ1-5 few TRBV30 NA TGTGCCTGGAGTGTCCAGGGCAGGCAGCCCCAGCATTTT CAWSVQGRQPQHF
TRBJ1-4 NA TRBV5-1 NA TGCGCCAGCAGCTACCGGGGGGGCTATGAAAAACTGTTTTTT CASSYRGGYEKLFF
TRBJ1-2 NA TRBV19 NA TGTGCCAAACTAGCAGGTAGGGGCACCTATGGCTACACCTTC CAKLAGRGTYGYTF
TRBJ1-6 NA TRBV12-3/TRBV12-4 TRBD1 TGTGCCAGCAGAACGGACAGGGTGGGACCCCTCCACTTT CASRTDRVGPLHF
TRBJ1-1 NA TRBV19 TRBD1 TGTGCCAGTAGTCTCGGGACAGGAACTGAAGCTTTCTTT CASSLGTGTEAFF
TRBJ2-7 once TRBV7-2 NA TGTGCCAGCAGCTTAGAGGGGTTCAGCGAGCAGTACTTC CASSLEGFSEQYF
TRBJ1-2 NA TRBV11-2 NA TGTGCCAGCAGCTCCAGACTTAGCTATGGCTACACCTTC CASSSRLSYGYTF
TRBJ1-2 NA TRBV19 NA TGTGCCAGTAGTCTCCGACAGAGTTGGAGCTATGGCTACACCTTC CASSLRQSWSYGYTF
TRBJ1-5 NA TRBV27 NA TGTGCCAGCAGTTACTTGGGGGGTAGCAATCAGCCCCAGCATTTT CASSYLGGSNQPQHF
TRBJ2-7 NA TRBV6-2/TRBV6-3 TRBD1 TGTGCCAGCAGTTACTCAGACAGGGGGCCCTACGAGCAGTACTTC CASSYSDRGPYEQYF
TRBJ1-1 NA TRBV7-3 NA TGTGCCAGCAGCTTGGAAGGGGGAGCAGGAAACACTGAAGCTTTCTTT CASSLEGGAGNTEAFF
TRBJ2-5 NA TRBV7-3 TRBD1 TGTGCCAGCAGCTCCAGGGGGTCCATTACCCAGTACTTC CASSSRGSITQYF